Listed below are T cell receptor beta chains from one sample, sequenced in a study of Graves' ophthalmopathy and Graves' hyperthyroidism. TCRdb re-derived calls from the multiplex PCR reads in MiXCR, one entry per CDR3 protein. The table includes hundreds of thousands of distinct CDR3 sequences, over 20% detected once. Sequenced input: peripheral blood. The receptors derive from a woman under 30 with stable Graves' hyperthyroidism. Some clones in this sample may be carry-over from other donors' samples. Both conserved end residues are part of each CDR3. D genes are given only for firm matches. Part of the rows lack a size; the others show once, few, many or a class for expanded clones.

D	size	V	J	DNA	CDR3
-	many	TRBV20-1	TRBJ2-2	TGCAGTTCAAGGGATAGTATCGCTTCTAGCACCGGGGAGCTGTTTTTT	CSSRDSIASSTGELFF
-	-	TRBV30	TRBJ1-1	TGTGCCTGGAAGGCGGGGTCGAACACTGAAGCTTTCTTT	CAWKAGSNTEAFF
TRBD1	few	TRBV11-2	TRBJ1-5	TGTGCCAGCAGCCCGCGACAGGGAGAAAGCAATCAGCCCCAGCATTTT	CASSPRQGESNQPQHF
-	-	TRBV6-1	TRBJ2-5	TGTGCCAGCAGGGAAACCGGGACGGCTTTAGGGGAGACCCAGTACTTC	CASRETGTALGETQYF
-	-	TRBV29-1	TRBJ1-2	TGCAGCGTTGAAGTCCGGCATGGCTACACCTTC	CSVEVRHGYTF
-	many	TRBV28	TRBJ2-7	TGTGCCAGCAGTTTATTGAACGGGGACGGGCAGTACTTC	CASSLLNGDGQYF
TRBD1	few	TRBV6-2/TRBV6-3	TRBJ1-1	TGTGCCAGCAGGCTACAGGGGGCCACTGAAGCTTTCTTT	CASRLQGATEAFF
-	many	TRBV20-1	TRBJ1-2	TGCAGTGCTAGAGTACGGGAGAAACCTAACTATGGCTACACCTTC	CSARVREKPNYGYTF
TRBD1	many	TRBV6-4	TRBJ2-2	TGTGCCAGCAGCCGAGTCGGGACAGGGGCAAACACCGGGGAGCTGTTTTTT	CASSRVGTGANTGELFF
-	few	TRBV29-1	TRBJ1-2	TGCAGCGTTGTCGGGGACTATGGCTACACCTTC	CSVVGDYGYTF
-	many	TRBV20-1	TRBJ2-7	TGCAGTGCTAGGCGAGGGAATCTCTACGAGCAGTACTTC	CSARRGNLYEQYF
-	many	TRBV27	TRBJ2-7	TGTGCCAGCAGTTCGAGGAGGGGGGTTTCCTACGAGCAGTACTTC	CASSSRRGVSYEQYF
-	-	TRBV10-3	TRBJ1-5	TGTGCCATCAGTGATGAGGGAGGGAAGAGCAATCAGCCCCAGCATTTT	CAISDEGGKSNQPQHF
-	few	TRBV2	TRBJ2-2	TGTGCCAGCAGTCCCAGGCCTGCCGACGGCACCGGGGAGCTGTTTTTT	CASSPRPADGTGELFF
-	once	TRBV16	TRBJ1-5	TGTGCCAGCAGCCGACAGACAGGAATCAATCAGCCCCAGCATTTT	CASSRQTGINQPQHF
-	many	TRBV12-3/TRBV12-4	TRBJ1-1	TGTGCCAGCAGTTTTTCACAGTTGAACACTGAAGCTTTCTTT	CASSFSQLNTEAFF
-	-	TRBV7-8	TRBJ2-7	TGTGCCAGCAGCTTAAGTCAGGGGTTGAGTTACGAGCAGTACTTC	CASSLSQGLSYEQYF
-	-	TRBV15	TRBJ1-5	TGTGCCACCAGTTATGAACAGGGTACTCAGCCCCAGCATTTT	CATSYEQGTQPQHF
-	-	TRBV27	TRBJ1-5	TGTGCCAGCAGTTCACTCATAGGACAGAATCAGCCCCAGCATTTT	CASSSLIGQNQPQHF
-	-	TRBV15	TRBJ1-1	TGTGCCACCAGCAGATCGGGGGCCGAGAACACTGAAGCTTTCTTT	CATSRSGAENTEAFF
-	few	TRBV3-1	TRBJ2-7	TGTGCCAGCAGCCAAGCCTCTGGGGCGGACGAGCAGTACTTC	CASSQASGADEQYF
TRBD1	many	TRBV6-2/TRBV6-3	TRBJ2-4	TGTGCCAGCAGCTGGACAGGGGCTGAGGTTGACATTCAGTACTTC	CASSWTGAEVDIQYF
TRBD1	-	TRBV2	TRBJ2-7	TGTGCCAGCACCTGGGACAGTTCGAACGAGCAGTACTTC	CASTWDSSNEQYF
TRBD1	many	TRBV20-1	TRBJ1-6	TGCAGTGCTAGAGAGGACAGGTCAAATTCACCCCTCCACTTT	CSAREDRSNSPLHF
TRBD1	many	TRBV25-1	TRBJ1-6	TGTGCCAGCAGTGAGGGACAGACGCCCAGATCACCCCTCCACTTT	CASSEGQTPRSPLHF
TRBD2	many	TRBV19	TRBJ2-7	TGTGCCAGTAGTCCCCGGACTAGCGGGCGCCCCTACGAGCAGTACTTC	CASSPRTSGRPYEQYF
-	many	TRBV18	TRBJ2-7	TGTGCCAGCTCGCCTAATGGGGCAGGGTCCTACGAGCAGTACTTC	CASSPNGAGSYEQYF
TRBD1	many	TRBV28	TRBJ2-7	TGTGCCAGCAGTTTCTCGACAGGGGGCGGGTACGAGCAGTACTTC	CASSFSTGGGYEQYF
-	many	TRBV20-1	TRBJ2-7	TGCAGTGCTAGACGGACGGAGACCTACGAGCAGTACTTC	CSARRTETYEQYF
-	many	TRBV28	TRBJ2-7	TGTGCCAGTAACATGATATTCTCCTACGAGCAGTACTTC	CASNMIFSYEQYF
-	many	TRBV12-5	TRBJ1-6	TGTGCTAGTGGTTCGCTGACAACGAATAATTCACCCCTCCACTTT	CASGSLTTNNSPLHF
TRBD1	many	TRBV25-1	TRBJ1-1	TGTGCCAGCAGTGAACTCGGACAGGGGGTGGACACTGAAGCTTTCTTT	CASSELGQGVDTEAFF
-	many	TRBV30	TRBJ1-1	TGTGCGGGGGAGAGGAACACTGAAGCTTTCTTT	CAGERNTEAFF
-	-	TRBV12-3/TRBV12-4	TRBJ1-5	TGTGCCAGCAGTCCATGGAGTAGACAGCGGCAGCCCCAGCATTTT	CASSPWSRQRQPQHF
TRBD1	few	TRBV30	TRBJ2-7	TGTGCCTGGAGTGCCGGGACAGGGGCCTACGAGCAGTACTTC	CAWSAGTGAYEQYF
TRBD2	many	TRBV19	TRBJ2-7	TGTGCCAGCTCCCCGAGCGGGAGCACCTACGAGCAGTACTTC	CASSPSGSTYEQYF
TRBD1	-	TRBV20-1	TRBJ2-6	TGCAGTGCCTATGGACAGGGAATCTCTGGGGCCAACGTCCTGACTTTC	CSAYGQGISGANVLTF
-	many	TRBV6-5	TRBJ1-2	TGTGCCAGCAGTTATTCTCGACGGAGCTATGGCTACACCTTC	CASSYSRRSYGYTF
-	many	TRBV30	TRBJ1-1	TGTGCCTGGAGTGATTATCAGGTCCCCCTATTT	CAWSDYQVPLF
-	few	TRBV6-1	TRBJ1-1	TGTGCCAGCAGTGAAATTGAGTCAGCTATGGCTGAAGCTTTCTTT	CASSEIESAMAEAFF
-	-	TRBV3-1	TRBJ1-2	TGTGCCAGCAGCCGGGACACCGCTAACTATGGCTACACCTTC	CASSRDTANYGYTF
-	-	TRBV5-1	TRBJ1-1	TGCGCCAGCAGCGGAGGTTTTTTGAACACTGAAGCTTTCTTT	CASSGGFLNTEAFF
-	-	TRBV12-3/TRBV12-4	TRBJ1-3	TGTGCCAGCAGGCACCCCGGGACCGTCGGAAACACCATATATTTT	CASRHPGTVGNTIYF
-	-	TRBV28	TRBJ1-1	TGTGCCAGCACGCCCGGGGGGGCTGGAGACACTGAAGCTTTCTTT	CASTPGGAGDTEAFF